These 11 T cell receptor beta chains were sequenced from one sample in a study of cytomegalovirus exposure and HLA in healthy donors. With 60 Vbeta and 13 Jbeta primers, the PCR was carried out. TCRdb's copy holds only in-frame clones and misses some; the assay was immunoSEQ multiplex PCR. Its table lists 45,000 to 60,000 clones. The sequenced material came from PBMCs. These receptors all come from a female donor in good health and CMV-seronegative.

This chain links TRBV30 with TRBJ2-7, with TRBD2 identical over 11 bases. This CDR3 spans 18 amino acids. Germline V lookup: CDR1 GTSNPN, CDR2 SVGIG (reference sequence). Trimming cost V 5 bases and J 6 bases; bases outside gene matches: 21. The CDR3 coding sequence is TGTGCCTGGCAAACAGCGGGGCTAGCGGGAGGCCGAAGGGGCGAGCAGTACTTC. Amino acid sequence: CAWQTAGLAGGRRGEQYF.

The chain couples TRBV19 to TRBJ1-1; no reliable D call. This CDR3 has 13 residues. The V end lost 7 bases, the J end lost 2 bases, and 11 bases lay between the germline ends. CDR1 is LNHDA and CDR2 is SQIVND in the germline V gene (reference sequence). CDR3 bases: TGTGCCAGTACCCGAGGGCACAACACTGAAGCTTTCTTT. Protein: CASTRGHNTEAFF.

V usage is TRBV6-1 and J usage is TRBJ2-7; 7 bases are a match to TRBD2. Germline CDR1 is MNHNS and CDR2 is SASEGT. The CDR3 totals 15 residues. V trimming: 4 bases; J trimming: 2 bases; junction bases outside the gene matches: 8. The CDR3 loop reads CASSGTLAGAYEQYF. In nucleotides, the CDR3 is TGTGCCAGCAGTGGGACTTTGGCGGGAGCCTACGAGCAGTACTTC.

The CDR3 DNA is TGCAGCGTTGAGCGTCAGGGGTCGTTGGTAGTTGAGTTCTTC. Amino acids: CSVERQGSLVVEFF. The chain employs TRBV29-1 and TRBJ2-1, with D maybe TRBD1 (6 bases). V was shortened by 3 bases and J by 14 bases, with 23 bases between the two germline ends. The CDR3 runs to 14 residues. Germline CDR1 and CDR2: SQVTM and ANQGSEA.

In regard to this clone: The same CDR3 also results from other DNA sequences found in this sample. The V call is TRBV7-2, the J call TRBJ2-2, with a possible D match to TRBD1 (6 bases). V was trimmed by 0 bases and J by 9 bases, leaving 11 bases between them. Germline V gene lookup returns CDR1 SGHTA and CDR2 FQGNSA. The CDR3 extends over 14 amino acids. CDR3 sequence (DNA): TGTGCCAGCAGCTTAGCCAGGGGAATGAGGGAGCTGTTTTTT. Translating it yields CASSLARGMRELFF.

The chain is built from TRBV28 and TRBJ1-3; 9 nucleotides agree with TRBD1. J gave up 4 bases and V 5 bases, and 6 bases lay outside the gene matches. Germline V CDR1 and CDR2: MDHEN, SYDVKM. CDR3 length: 15 residues. The CDR3 region has the DNA TGTGCCAGCAGTCACCTGACAGGGGGAGGAAACACCATATATTTT. The encoded protein is CASSHLTGGGNTIYF.

CDR3 coding DNA: TGTGCCTGGAGTTCCTCACACAGGCAGACCTATGGCTACACCTTC. This gives the protein CAWSSSHRQTYGYTF. V usage is TRBV30 and J usage is TRBJ1-2, with D tentatively TRBD1 (5 bases). Deletions cut 2 bases from V and 4 bases from J, with 17 bases between. This CDR3 has 15 amino acids. Germline CDR1 GTSNPN, CDR2 SVGIG (reference sequence).

The V and J genes are TRBV5-6 and TRBJ1-1; the D is unclear. CDR3 size: 15 residues. The germline CDR1 and CDR2 sequences are SGHDT and YYEEEE. The V end was cut by 4 bases, the J end by 4 bases, with 17 bases between. Here the CDR3 reads CASSLPPRGFTEAFF. The CDR3 DNA follows: TGTGCCAGCAGCCTCCCACCCCGGGGATTCACTGAAGCTTTCTTT.

The J gene is TRBJ1-5, the V gene TRBV5-6, with D tentatively TRBD1 (6 bases). Trimming removed 0 bases from V and 3 bases from J, with 13 bases in between. The CDR3 totals 16 residues. Germline-derived CDR1 and CDR2 are SGHDT and YYEEEE. DNA of the CDR3: TGTGCCAGCAGCTTGGGCTGGACAGTTAACAATCAGCCCCAGCATTTT. Translated, it gives CASSLGWTVNNQPQHF.

The chain links TRBV7-9 to TRBJ2-7; 7 bases are a match to TRBD2. Germline CDR1 is SEHNR and CDR2 is FQNEAQ (reference sequence). Trimming removed 3 bases from V and 0 bases from J; junction bases left unmatched: 2. CDR3 length: 14 amino acids. In nucleotides, the CDR3 is TGTGCCAGCAGCTTGCGGGGGAACTCCTACGAGCAGTACTTC. It is translated as CASSLRGNSYEQYF.

V and J are TRBV19 and TRBJ1-3, with D perhaps TRBD1 (6 bases). V was shortened by 3 bases and J by 2 bases, with 11 bases between the two germline ends. The V gene's germline CDR1 is LNHDA and CDR2 SQIVND (reference sequence). This CDR3 comprises 15 residues. The CDR3 region has the DNA TGTGCCAGTAGTATTCAGGGGACTACTGGAAACACCATATATTTT. Translation: CASSIQGTTGNTIYF.